Below, 20 T cell receptor beta chains from the same sample are listed, as sequenced in a study of blood T cell repertoires in COVID-19 (dated by TCRdb to the early 2020s). Library generation was performed with the immunoSEQ multiplex PCR assay. TCRdb's version of the immuneACCESS table is confined to in-frame rearrangements and falls short of the full clone set. An unresolved V gene accounts for under half of the shortfall where checked; the remainder is of unknown origin. Recorded for this sample are about 98,000 clones; roughly 81% of them occurred a single time. 7.5% to 10% of the sample is held by the ten biggest clonotypes. The sample comprised peripheral blood. These receptors were collected from a man in his forties or fifties with active or convalescent COVID-19.

This clone was counted between two and nine times. The chain couples TRBV9 to TRBJ1-2, with 11 nucleotides matching TRBD1. V shed 0 bases and J 6 bases; nucleotides not matched to a gene: 1. The CDR3 totals 14 residues. Per the germline V gene, CDR1 is SGDLS and CDR2 is YYNGEE. CDR3 protein: CASSVGTGGDGYTF. The CDR3 DNA reads as TGTGCCAGCAGCGTAGGGACAGGGGGCGATGGCTACACCTTC.

The chain uses TRBV2 and TRBJ2-3; maybe TRBD2 (6 bases). There are 17 residues in the CDR3. Germline V gives CDR1 SNHLY, CDR2 FYNNEI. V dropped 3 bases and J dropped 0 bases, with 16 bases sitting between them. This chain's CDR3 is CASSEPMRGVSTDTQYF. In DNA, the CDR3 is TGTGCCAGCAGTGAGCCAATGCGCGGGGTGAGCACAGATACGCAGTATTTT.

The V call is TRBV7-8, the J call TRBJ1-1; tentative D call: TRBD1 (6 bases). Trimming shortened V by 0 bases and J by 10 bases, and 15 bases separated the two germline ends. The CDR3 loop spans 14 amino acids. Germline CDR1 reads SGHVS; CDR2 reads FQNEAQ. Written as DNA, the CDR3 is TGTGCCAGCAGCTTAGCATTGGGGGGGCTAGCAGCTTTCTTT. Amino acids: CASSLALGGLAAFF.

The genes are TRBV7-6 and TRBJ1-1; maybe TRBD1 (5 bases). The CDR3 is 14 amino acids. The germline CDR1 and CDR2 sequences are SGHVS and FNYEAQ. V lost 1 base and J 1 base, leaving 7 bases between the germline ends. CDR3 coding DNA: TGTGCCAGCAGCTTAGATAGGGGGAACACTGAAGCTTTCTTT. Translation gives CASSLDRGNTEAFF.

J is TRBJ1-3 and V is TRBV7-9, with unresolved D. The V end was cut by 4 bases, the J end by 4 bases, with 14 bases between. The germline gives CDR1 SEHNR, CDR2 FQNEAQ (reference sequence). This CDR3 is 15 amino acids long. The CDR3 nucleotides are TGTGCCAGCAGCTCCGCTGGGCTAATGGGAAACACCATATATTTT. It yields the protein CASSSAGLMGNTIYF.

The chain couples TRBV7-2 to TRBJ1-1, with 9 bases aligning to TRBD1. Germline V gene sequence: CDR1 SGHTA, CDR2 FQGNSA. Germline trimming cut 5 bases from V and 2 bases from J; bases unmatched to any gene: 3. This CDR3 is 14 amino acids long. DNA for the CDR3: TGTGCCAGCAGCCCGGACAGGGGAAACACTGAAGCTTTCTTT. Translation gives CASSPDRGNTEAFF.

This rearrangement joins TRBV5-4 to TRBJ1-2; 7 nucleotides agree with TRBD1. V was pared by 4 bases and J by 4 bases, with 7 bases of the junction left unmatched. The CDR3 is made up of 14 amino acids. In germline, CDR1 is SGHNT, CDR2 YYREEE (reference sequence). CDR3 nucleotides: TGTGCCAGCAGCAACGAGGGGGCGGGCTATGGCTACACCTTC. Its protein product is CASSNEGAGYGYTF.

The chain combines TRBV5-1 with TRBJ2-5, with 8 bases lining up with TRBD2. This CDR3 contains 15 residues. The junction had 7 bases not matched to a gene; V was cut back by 1 base and J by 5 bases. Germline V gene sequence: CDR1 SGHRS, CDR2 YFSETQ. The CDR3 reads CASSLLPGGHETQYF. For the CDR3, the DNA is TGCGCCAGCAGCTTGCTTCCGGGGGGGCATGAGACCCAGTACTTC.

V usage is TRBV6-1 and J usage is TRBJ2-2; TRBD1 matches at 10 bases. The ends lost 4 bases at V and 3 bases at J; junction bases unmatched: 8. CDR3 length: 17 amino acids. Germline V gene data show CDR1 as MNHNS and CDR2 as SASEGT. This chain's CDR3 is CASSVSSGQGYTGELFF. The CDR3 DNA follows: TGTGCCAGCAGTGTTTCCTCGGGACAGGGGTACACCGGGGAGCTGTTTTTT.

The chain employs TRBV6-5 and TRBJ1-4; no reliable D call. V dropped 7 bases and J dropped 7 bases, with 10 bases sitting between them. The CDR3 loop spans 12 amino acids. The germline V gene has CDR1 MNHEY and CDR2 SVGAGI. The CDR3 nucleotides read TGTGCCAGCAATTATTGGAGTGAAAAACTGTTTTTT. As protein: CASNYWSEKLFF.

The V and J genes are TRBV6-1 and TRBJ2-1; 8 nucleotides line up with TRBD1. Germline loops: CDR1 MNHNS, CDR2 SASEGT. The trim removed 0 bases at V and 13 bases at J, leaving 8 bases unmatched. This CDR3 comprises 14 residues. The DNA for the CDR3 is TGTGCCAGCAGTGAAGCTTGGGACAGGCCACCTCAGTTCTTC. Its protein is CASSEAWDRPPQFF.

This chain joins TRBV6-5 and TRBJ1-6, with D perhaps matching TRBD1 (5 bases). Trimming removed 2 bases at V and 7 bases at J, with 6 bases between. Germline lookup yields CDR1 MNHEY and CDR2 SVGAGI. This CDR3 has 13 residues. In DNA, the CDR3 is TGTGCCAGCAGTTACAGGGGAAATTCACCCCTCCACTTT. Its translation is CASSYRGNSPLHF.

The V and J genes are TRBV12-3 or TRBV12-4 and TRBJ2-7; 8 positions agree with TRBD2. The CDR3 contains 13 residues. Trimming took 5 bases from V and 6 from J; bases not matched to a gene: 6. CDR3 DNA sequence: TGTGCCAGCAGTCGGGGGGGGTCGCGCGAGCAGTACTTC. It codes for CASSRGGSREQYF.

The chain recombines TRBV6-5 with TRBJ1-2; D gene unclear. Germline loops: CDR1 MNHEY, CDR2 SVGAGI. The CDR3 has 14 amino acids. V dropped 6 bases and J dropped 4 bases, with 15 bases sitting between them. The CDR3 nucleotides read TGTGCCAGCAGCCGCCGGAGGGATTCCTATGGCTACACCTTC. It yields the protein CASSRRRDSYGYTF.

The chain recombines TRBV7-8 with TRBJ2-7; 11 bases are a match to TRBD2. V lost 6 bases, J lost 4 bases, and 5 bases stayed unmatched. The CDR3 is 14 residues long. Per germline, CDR1 SGHVS and CDR2 FQNEAQ. This chain's CDR3 is CASRSGTSGYEQYF. CDR3 DNA sequence: TGTGCCAGCAGGTCCGGGACTAGCGGTTACGAGCAGTACTTC.

In this sample, this clone turned up many times. This chain uses TRBV6-5 with TRBJ2-3; 10 bases agree with TRBD2. From germline, CDR1 is MNHEY and CDR2 SVGAGI. This CDR3 region has 15 residues. V was clipped by 6 bases and J by 2 bases; unmatched bases: 5. DNA for the CDR3: TGTGCCAGCAGGGAGCGGGGGGGCGCCACAGATACGCAGTATTTT. Translated: CASRERGGATDTQYF.

This rearrangement joins TRBV5-4 to TRBJ2-1; a weak D match, TRBD1 (6 bases). V shed 2 bases and J shed 9 bases, with 18 bases lying between them. The germline CDR1 and CDR2 sequences are SGHNT and YYREEE (reference sequence). CDR3 length: 15 residues. The CDR3 is CASSFTGSVGSEQFF. For the CDR3, the DNA is TGTGCCAGCAGCTTTACAGGGAGCGTAGGATCTGAGCAGTTCTTC.

The chain uses TRBV4-2 and TRBJ1-1, with 8 bases that match TRBD1. This CDR3 has 16 amino acids. Germline-derived CDR1 and CDR2 are LGHNA and YNFKEQ. V shed 0 bases, J shed 7 bases, and the junction held 10 bases outside the gene matches. The CDR3 coding sequence is TGTGCCAGCAGCCAAGAGGAGGCAGGGGGCGCGGATGAAGCTTTCTTT. This translates into CASSQEEAGGADEAFF.

This sequence joins TRBV11-2 and TRBJ2-2; D is undetermined. CDR1 is SGHAT and CDR2 is FQNNGV in the germline V gene. CDR3 size: 14 residues. The V end was cut by 1 base, the J end by 6 bases, with 9 bases between. The CDR3 region has the DNA TGTGCCAGCAGCTTAGCAGAGGTTGCCGGGGAGCTGTTTTTT. Its translation: CASSLAEVAGELFF.

The chain couples TRBV9 to TRBJ2-1; D might be TRBD2 (6 bases). CDR1 is SGDLS and CDR2 is YYNGEE in the germline V gene. CDR3 size: 15 residues. V lost 0 bases and J 1 base, leaving 8 bases between the germline ends. Here the CDR3 DNA reads TGTGCCAGCAGCGTAGCGGGGGTTTCCTACAATGAGCAGTTCTTC. It translates to CASSVAGVSYNEQFF.